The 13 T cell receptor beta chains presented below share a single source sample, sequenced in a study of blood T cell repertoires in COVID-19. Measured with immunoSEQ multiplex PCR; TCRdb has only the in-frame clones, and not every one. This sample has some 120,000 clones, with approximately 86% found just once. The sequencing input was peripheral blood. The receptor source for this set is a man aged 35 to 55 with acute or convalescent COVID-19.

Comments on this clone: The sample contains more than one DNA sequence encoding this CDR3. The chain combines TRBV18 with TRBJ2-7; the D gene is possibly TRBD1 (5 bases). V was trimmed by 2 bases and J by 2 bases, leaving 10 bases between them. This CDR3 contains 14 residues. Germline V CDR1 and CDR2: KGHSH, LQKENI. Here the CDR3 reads CASSPGQGPYEQYF. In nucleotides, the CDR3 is TGTGCCAGCTCACCAGGGCAGGGTCCCTACGAGCAGTACTTC.

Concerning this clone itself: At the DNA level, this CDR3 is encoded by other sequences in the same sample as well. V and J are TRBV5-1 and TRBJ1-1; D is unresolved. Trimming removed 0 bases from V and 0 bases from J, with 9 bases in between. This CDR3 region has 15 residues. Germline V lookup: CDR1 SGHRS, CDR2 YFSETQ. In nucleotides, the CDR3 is TGCGCCAGCAGCTTGGCGGCGGGGATGAACACTGAAGCTTTCTTT. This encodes CASSLAAGMNTEAFF.

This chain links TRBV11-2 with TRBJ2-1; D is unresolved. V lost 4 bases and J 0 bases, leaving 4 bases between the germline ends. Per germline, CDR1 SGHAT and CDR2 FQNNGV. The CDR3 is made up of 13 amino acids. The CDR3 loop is CASSWPSYNEQFF. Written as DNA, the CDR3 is TGTGCCAGCAGCTGGCCCTCCTACAATGAGCAGTTCTTC.

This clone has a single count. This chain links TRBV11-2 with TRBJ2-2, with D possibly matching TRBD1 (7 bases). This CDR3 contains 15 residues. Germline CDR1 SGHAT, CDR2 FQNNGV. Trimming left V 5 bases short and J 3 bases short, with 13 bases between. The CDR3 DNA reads TGTGCCAGCAGCCCTCAGGGGGGCCACACCGGGGAGCTGTTTTTT. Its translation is CASSPQGGHTGELFF.

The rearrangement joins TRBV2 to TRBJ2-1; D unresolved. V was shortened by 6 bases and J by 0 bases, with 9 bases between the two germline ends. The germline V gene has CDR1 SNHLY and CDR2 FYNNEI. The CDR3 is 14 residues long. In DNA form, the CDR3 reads TGTGCCAGCAGGGAAAGGAGCTCCTACAATGAGCAGTTCTTC. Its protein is CASRERSSYNEQFF.

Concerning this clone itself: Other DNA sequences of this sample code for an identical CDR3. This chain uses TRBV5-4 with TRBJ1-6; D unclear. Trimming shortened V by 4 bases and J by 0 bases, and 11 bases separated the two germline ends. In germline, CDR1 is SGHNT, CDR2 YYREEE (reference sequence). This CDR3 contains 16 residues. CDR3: CASSRLVSSYNSPLHF. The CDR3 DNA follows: TGTGCCAGCAGCAGGCTAGTAAGCTCCTATAATTCACCCCTCCACTTT.

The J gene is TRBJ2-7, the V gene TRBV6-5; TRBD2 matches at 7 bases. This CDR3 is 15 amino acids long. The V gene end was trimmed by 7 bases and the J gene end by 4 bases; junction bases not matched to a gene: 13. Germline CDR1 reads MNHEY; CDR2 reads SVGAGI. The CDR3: CASTQSPIGGYEQYF. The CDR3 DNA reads TGTGCCAGCACCCAATCCCCAATCGGGGGGTACGAGCAGTACTTC.

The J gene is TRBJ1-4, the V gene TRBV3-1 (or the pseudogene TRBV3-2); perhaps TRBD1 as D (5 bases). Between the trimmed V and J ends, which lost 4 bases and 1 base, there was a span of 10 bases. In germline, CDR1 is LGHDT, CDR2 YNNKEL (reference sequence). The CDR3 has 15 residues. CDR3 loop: CASSLQVLTNEKLFF. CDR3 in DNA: TGTGCCAGCAGCCTACAGGTTTTAACTAATGAAAAACTGTTTTTT.

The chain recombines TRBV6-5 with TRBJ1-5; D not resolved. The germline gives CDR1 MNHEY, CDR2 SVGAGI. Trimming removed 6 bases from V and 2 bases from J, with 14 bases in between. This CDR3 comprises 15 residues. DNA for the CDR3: TGTGCCAGCAGCCCCGCCTCAGCGGGCAATCAGCCCCAGCATTTT. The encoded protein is CASSPASAGNQPQHF.

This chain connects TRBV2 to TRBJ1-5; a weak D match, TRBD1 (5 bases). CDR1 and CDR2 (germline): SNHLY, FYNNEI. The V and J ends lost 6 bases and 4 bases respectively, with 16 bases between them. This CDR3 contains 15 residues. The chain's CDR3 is CASRRTTATNQPQHF. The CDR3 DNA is TGTGCCAGCAGGAGGACGACAGCCACTAATCAGCCCCAGCATTTT.

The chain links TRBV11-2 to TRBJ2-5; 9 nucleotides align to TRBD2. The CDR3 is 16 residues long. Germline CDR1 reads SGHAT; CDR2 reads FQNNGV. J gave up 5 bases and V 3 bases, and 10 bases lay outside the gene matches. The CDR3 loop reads CASSLDERGAGETQYF. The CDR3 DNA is TGTGCCAGCAGCTTGGACGAGCGGGGGGCGGGGGAGACCCAGTACTTC.

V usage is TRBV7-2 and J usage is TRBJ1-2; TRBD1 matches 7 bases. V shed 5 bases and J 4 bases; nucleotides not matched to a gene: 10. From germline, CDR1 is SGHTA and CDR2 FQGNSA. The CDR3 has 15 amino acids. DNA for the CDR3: TGTGCCAGCAGCCTTACTCCGGGACAGAGCTATGGCTACACCTTC. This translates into CASSLTPGQSYGYTF.

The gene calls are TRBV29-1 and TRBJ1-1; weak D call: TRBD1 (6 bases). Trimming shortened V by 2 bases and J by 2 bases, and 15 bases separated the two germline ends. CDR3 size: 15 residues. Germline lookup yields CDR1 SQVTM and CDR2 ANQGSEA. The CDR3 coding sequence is TGCAGCGTTGAACGGGGGGCCGGACAAAACACTGAAGCTTTCTTT. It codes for CSVERGAGQNTEAFF.